These 28 T cell receptor beta chains share one sample of origin, sequenced in a study of shared clonotypes between healthy human individuals. Sequencing used immunoSEQ multiplex PCR; TCRdb keeps in-frame clones, though not all of them. Here the sample spans about 1.1 million clones, 77% being singletons. The material sequenced was memory CD4+ T cells from PBMCs. This sample's subset: CD45RA-negative fraction. Source of these receptors: a man younger than 35 in good health. Some clones in this sample may be carry-over from other donors' samples.

This clone turned up a few times. Other DNA sequences within the sample encode an identical CDR3. The chain has TRBV18 and TRBJ1-1; unclear D gene. The V and J ends lost 2 bases and 1 base respectively, with 2 bases between them. The germline gives CDR1 KGHSH, CDR2 LQKENI. The CDR3 has 12 residues. CDR3 nucleotide sequence: TGTGCCAGCTCACCAGGGAACACTGAAGCTTTCTTT. It yields the protein CASSPGNTEAFF. The full variable domain, in which reference TRBV18 and TRBJ1-1 provide the parts outside the CDR3, is NAGVMQNPRHLVRRRGQEARLRCSPMKGHSHVYWYRQLPEEGLKFMVYLQKENIIDESGMPKERFSAEFPKEGPSILRIQQVVRGDSAAYFCASSPGNTEAFFGQGTRLTVV.

The V and J genes are TRBV18 and TRBJ2-1; 12 bases agree with TRBD2. Germline CDR1 KGHSH, CDR2 LQKENI. The CDR3 runs to 17 residues. The trim removed 6 bases at V and 4 bases at J, leaving 10 bases unmatched. The CDR3 sequence: CASSIIGLAGTYNEQFF. The CDR3 nucleotides read TGTGCCAGCTCTATCATCGGACTAGCGGGAACATACAATGAGCAGTTCTTC.

The chain links TRBV5-1 to TRBJ1-4, with TRBD1 matching 11 bases. The germline V gene encodes CDR1 SGHRS and CDR2 YFSETQ. The CDR3 spans 15 residues. V gave up 0 bases and J gave up 8 bases; unmatched junction bases: 3. CDR3 in amino acids: CASSLGDRGLEKLFF. The DNA of the CDR3 is TGCGCCAGCAGCTTGGGGGACAGGGGGTTGGAAAAACTGTTTTTT.

This clone was observed a single time. The genes are TRBV18 and TRBJ2-2, with 7 nucleotides matching TRBD2. With V trimmed by 3 bases and J by 6 bases, 10 bases remained unmatched. CDR3 length equals 16 residues. From germline, CDR1 is KGHSH and CDR2 LQKENI. CDR3 coding DNA: TGTGCCAGCTCACCCCTAGCGGATACACGATCCGGGGAGCTGTTTTTT. As protein: CASSPLADTRSGELFF.

The V call is TRBV28, the J call TRBJ2-1; 7 bases are a match to TRBD2. With V trimmed by 6 bases and J by 4 bases, 6 bases remained unmatched. CDR3 length: 14 residues. From germline, CDR1 is MDHEN and CDR2 SYDVKM. The CDR3 coding sequence is TGTGCCAGCAGCCCCCACGGGGGGTACAATGAGCAGTTCTTC. Translated, it gives CASSPHGGYNEQFF.

The chain combines TRBV11-2 with TRBJ2-1, with D unclear. The CDR3 sequence is 15 residues long. The germline CDR1 and CDR2 sequences are SGHAT and FQNNGV. V was pared by 1 base and J by 0 bases, with 7 bases between. The CDR3 DNA is TGTGCCAGCAGCTTAGGGAGTAACTCCTACAATGAGCAGTTCTTC. Protein: CASSLGSNSYNEQFF.

The chain employs TRBV6-6 and TRBJ2-7, with 10 bases identical to TRBD1. The germline gives CDR1 MNHNY, CDR2 SVGAGI (reference sequence). V lost 6 bases to trimming and J lost 4 bases; unmatched junction nucleotides: 12. The CDR3 has 16 amino acids. The CDR3 sequence: CASRTTDRGLIYEQYF. The CDR3 DNA reads TGTGCCAGCAGAACAACTGACAGGGGGCTTATTTACGAGCAGTACTTC.

The chain is built from TRBV9 and TRBJ2-5, with 8 bases lining up with TRBD2. The J call could be wrong; TRBJ2-7 is a better fit for the DNA end. The CDR3 extends over 13 amino acids. Germline values: CDR1 SGDLS, CDR2 YYNGEE. Here the CDR3 reads CASSPGGPYEQYF. In DNA form, the CDR3 reads TGTGCCAGCAGCCCGGGAGGGCCCTACGAGCAGTACTTC.

The chain's CDR3 is CASSQEQSSLTGGLREQYF. The CDR3 DNA sequence: TGTGCCAGCAGCCAAGAACAAAGTAGCTTGACAGGGGGTCTTCGCGAGCAGTACTTC. The V gene is TRBV4-2, the J gene TRBJ2-7, with 9 bases identical to TRBD1. The V segment lost 0 bases and the J segment 6 bases; nucleotides outside the gene matches: 18. CDR3 size: 19 residues. Germline V gene data show CDR1 as LGHNA and CDR2 as YNFKEQ.

The rearrangement joins TRBV6-5 to TRBJ2-7, with unresolved D. V lost 6 bases to trimming and J lost 6 bases, with 12 bases between them. This CDR3 is 12 amino acids long. Germline values: CDR1 MNHEY, CDR2 SVGAGI. The CDR3 DNA reads as TGTGCCAGCAGCCCCTGGAATGGCGAGCAGTACTTC. This codes for CASSPWNGEQYF.

The chain couples TRBV6-5 to TRBJ2-7; tentative D call: TRBD1 (6 bases). Germline assignment: CDR1 MNHEY and CDR2 SVGAGI. The V end lost 2 bases, the J end lost 0 bases, and 11 bases lay between the germline ends. This CDR3 has 15 amino acids. This chain's CDR3 is CASSYSFRGSYEQYF. CDR3 DNA sequence: TGTGCCAGCAGTTACAGTTTCAGGGGCTCCTACGAGCAGTACTTC.

A note on this clone: A read error is the likely source, as a far larger clone sits one nucleotide away. Other DNA sequences in this specimen translate into the identical CDR3. This chain links TRBV30 with TRBJ1-2; 7 positions agree with TRBD1. CDR3 size: 16 residues. The germline V gene has CDR1 GTSNPN and CDR2 SVGIG (reference sequence). Trimming cost V 0 bases and J 3 bases; bases outside gene matches: 10. The CDR3 loop is CAWSVNPQGTHYGYTF. CDR3 DNA sequence: TGTGCCTGGAGTGTAAACCCACAGGGGACTCACTATGGCTACACCTTC.

In this sample, this clone turned up a few times. Additional DNA sequences in this sample encode the identical CDR3. The rearrangement uses TRBV28 and TRBJ1-2, with D uncertain. The germline V and J ends were trimmed by 5 bases and 7 bases, with 8 bases remaining between them. Germline V gives CDR1 MDHEN, CDR2 SYDVKM. CDR3 length: 11 residues. The CDR3 DNA reads TGTGCCAGCAGTCCCCCTCCTGGCTACACCTTC. Translated, it gives CASSPPPGYTF.

V gene TRBV11-3 combines with J gene TRBJ2-1; TRBD1 or TRBD2 may be the D gene (7 bases each). Trimming removed 1 base at V and 7 bases at J, with 14 bases between. The CDR3 totals 15 residues. The V gene's germline CDR1 is SGHNT and CDR2 YENEEA. CDR3: CASSLGQGEGNEQFF. Here the CDR3 DNA reads TGTGCCAGCAGCTTAGGGCAGGGGGAGGGGAATGAGCAGTTCTTC.

CDR3 protein: CASTRRSGVWGYTF. The DNA of the CDR3 is TGTGCCAGCACCCGGAGGTCGGGAGTATGGGGCTACACCTTC. The V and J genes are TRBV6-5 and TRBJ1-2; D is ambiguous. This CDR3 is 14 amino acids long. Germline V gene lookup returns CDR1 MNHEY and CDR2 SVGAGI. V was shortened by 7 bases and J by 8 bases, with 20 bases between the two germline ends.

The chain recombines TRBV5-1 with TRBJ2-7, with 8 bases lining up with TRBD2. With 0 bases clipped from V and 5 bases from J, the junction kept 10 bases outside the gene matches. In germline, CDR1 is SGHRS, CDR2 YFSETQ. The CDR3 loop spans 16 amino acids. CDR3 nucleotides: TGCGCCAGCAGCTTGGGGGCGCGGGGGGTAGGCGACGAGCAGTACTTC. Protein: CASSLGARGVGDEQYF.

The chain links TRBV7-3 to TRBJ2-7; TRBD1 agrees at 9 bases. V shed 5 bases and J 5 bases; nucleotides not matched to a gene: 10. The CDR3 spans 15 residues. Per the germline V gene, CDR1 is SGHTA and CDR2 is FQGTGA. The CDR3 bases are TGTGCCAGCAGCGCAACGGGACAGGGCATCGACGAGCAGTACTTC. Its translation is CASSATGQGIDEQYF.

V is TRBV7-9 and J is TRBJ2-7; 7 bases line up with TRBD1. Germline V gene data show CDR1 as SEHNR and CDR2 as FQNEAQ (reference sequence). V trimming: 0 bases; J trimming: 6 bases; junction bases outside the gene matches: 11. The CDR3 length is 16 residues. The chain's CDR3 is CASSLAGTGASGEQYF. CDR3 nucleotide sequence: TGTGCCAGCAGCTTAGCGGGAACAGGGGCTTCGGGCGAGCAGTACTTC.

The chain uses TRBV7-3 and TRBJ2-7; D perhaps matches TRBD2 (6 bases). The CDR3 totals 13 residues. Germline CDR1 is SGHTA and CDR2 is FQGTGA. Between the trimmed V and J ends, which lost 0 bases and 4 bases, there was a span of 7 bases. The CDR3 loop is CASSLTSGYEQYF. The DNA of the CDR3 is TGTGCCAGCAGCTTAACTAGCGGTTACGAGCAGTACTTC. Combining the CDR3 with reference TRBV7-3 and TRBJ2-7 gives the whole variable domain GAGVSQTPSNKVTEKGKYVELRCDPISGHTALYWYRQSLGQGPEFLIYFQGTGAADDSGLPNDRFFAVRPEGSVSTLKIQRTERGDSAVYLCASSLTSGYEQYFGPGTRLTVT.

At least ten counts were recorded for this clone. V gene TRBV4-1 combines with J gene TRBJ2-5; no firm D call. The CDR3 extends over 15 amino acids. Trimming stripped 4 bases from V and 5 bases from J, with 17 bases between. The V gene's germline CDR1 is MGHRA and CDR2 YSYEKL. CDR3 DNA: TGCGCCAGCAGCCGAGAAGGTGTAGCCTGGGAGACCCAGTACTTC. Translating it yields CASSREGVAWETQYF.

The V call is TRBV6-1, the J call TRBJ2-3, with D perhaps matching TRBD2 (6 bases). V was pared by 7 bases and J by 1 base, with 12 bases between. Germline loops: CDR1 MNHNS, CDR2 SASEGT. The CDR3 is 14 residues long. The DNA of the CDR3 is TGTGCCAGCAAAGTTCCGGGGGGCACAGATACGCAGTATTTT. Its protein product is CASKVPGGTDTQYF.

This sequence joins TRBV28 and TRBJ1-3; no reliable D call. V lost 8 bases, J lost 0 bases, and 11 bases lay in between. The CDR3 loop spans 14 amino acids. Germline-derived CDR1 and CDR2 are MDHEN and SYDVKM. CDR3 sequence: CASLGFSSGNTIYF. The CDR3 nucleotides read TGTGCCAGCCTCGGGTTCAGCTCTGGAAACACCATATATTTT.

The table lists this clone with a few counts. The chain recombines TRBV14 with TRBJ1-1; D not resolved. The CDR3 totals 14 residues. The V end was cut by 4 bases, the J end by 0 bases, with 9 bases between. CDR1 is SGHDN and CDR2 is FVKESK in the germline V gene. CDR3 coding DNA: TGTGCCAGCAGCCTAGGATGGGTGAACACTGAAGCTTTCTTT. Translation gives CASSLGWVNTEAFF.

The chain couples TRBV15 to TRBJ1-1; TRBD1 matches 8 bases. J was trimmed by 1 base and V by 3 bases; bases with no gene match: 4. This CDR3 spans 15 amino acids. Germline V gene lookup returns CDR1 LNHNV and CDR2 YYDKDF (reference sequence). CDR3 DNA: TGTGCCACCAGCAGGAGACAGGGGTGGAACACTGAAGCTTTCTTT. Residues: CATSRRQGWNTEAFF. The full variable domain, its missing parts supplied by reference TRBV15 and TRBJ1-1, is DAMVIQNPRYQVTQFGKPVTLSCSQTLNHNVMYWYQQKSSQAPKLLFHYYDKDFNNEADTPDNFQSRRPNTSFCFLDIRSPGLGDTAMYLCATSRRQGWNTEAFFGQGTRLTVV.

The V gene is TRBV7-7, the J gene TRBJ2-5; D may be TRBD1 or TRBD2 (6 bases each). The length of the CDR3 is 15 residues. From germline, CDR1 is SSHAT and CDR2 FNYEAQ (reference sequence). V shed 1 base and J shed 2 bases, with 11 bases lying between them. In DNA, the CDR3 is TGTGCCAGCAGCTTAGGGGGGGCAGGACAAGAGACCCAGTACTTC. This gives the protein CASSLGGAGQETQYF.

The chain links TRBV7-2 to TRBJ2-3, with D unresolved. V was trimmed by 2 bases and J by 2 bases, leaving 8 bases between them. Germline CDR1 reads SGHTA; CDR2 reads FQGNSA. The CDR3 sequence is 14 residues long. CDR3 residues: CASSLTRATDTQYF. CDR3 DNA: TGTGCCAGCAGCTTAACCCGCGCCACAGATACGCAGTATTTT. The variable domain in full, with the rest retrieved from reference TRBV7-2 and TRBJ2-3, is GAGVSQSPSNKVTEKGKDVELRCDPISGHTALYWYRQSLGQGLEFLIYFQGNSAPDKSGLPSDRFSAERTGGSVSTLTIQRTQQEDSAVYLCASSLTRATDTQYFGPGTRLTVL.

This clone has at least ten counts. The gene calls are TRBV7-9 and TRBJ2-4; 12 bases are a match to TRBD2. J was trimmed by 0 bases and V by 5 bases; bases with no gene match: 11. The CDR3 is made up of 19 amino acids. Germline-derived CDR1 and CDR2 are SEHNR and FQNEAQ (reference sequence). CDR3 nucleotide sequence: TGTGCCAGCAGCCCACCGACTAGCGGGAGAGAGTTAGCCAAAAACATTCAGTACTTC. Protein sequence: CASSPPTSGRELAKNIQYF.

V gene TRBV27 combines with J gene TRBJ1-2, with TRBD1 matching 7 bases. The V gene end was trimmed by 3 bases and the J gene end by 7 bases; junction bases not matched to a gene: 8. Germline assignment: CDR1 MNHEY and CDR2 SMNVEV (reference sequence). The CDR3 is 14 amino acids. The CDR3 reads CASSLAGGYGGYTF. The CDR3 nucleotides read TGTGCCAGCAGTTTGGCAGGGGGTTACGGTGGCTACACCTTC.